These T cell receptor beta chains were read from a single sample in a study of T and B cells in COVID-19 patients. TCRdb passed the multiplex PCR reads through MiXCR, listing each CDR3 protein once. The sample carries 8,000 to 8,500 distinct CDR3 sequences, over 35% recorded once. Sequenced: blood. The receptors were gathered from a human donor who had recovered from COVID-19. The CDR3 runs from the conserved cysteine through the conserved F or W. D genes are given only for firm matches. The listing skips clone size in some rows; elsewhere it reads once, few, many or a size class.

J,V,length,size,D,DNA,CDR3
TRBJ2-6,TRBV5-1,19,-,-,TGCGCCAGCAGCTTACGAGGAGGGGGCAGAAACTCTGGGGCCAACGTCCTGACTTTC,CASSLRGGGRNSGANVLTF
TRBJ1-1,TRBV11-1,15,-,-,TGTGCCAGCAGCTTCCTGGGACCCCAGAACACTGAAGCTTTCTTT,CASSFLGPQNTEAFF
TRBJ2-2,TRBV6-4,14,-,-,TGTGCCAGCAGTGAAGTAAGAAACACCGGGGAGCTGTTTTTT,CASSEVRNTGELFF
TRBJ2-5,TRBV5-5,13,few,-,TGTGCCAGCAGCTCGCCGCGTCCCGGGACCCAGTACTTC,CASSSPRPGTQYF
TRBJ2-6,TRBV27,17,few,-,TGTGCCAGCAGTCCCGTAGGGGGGGCCTCTGGGGCCAACGTCCTGACTTTC,CASSPVGGASGANVLTF
TRBJ2-3,TRBV11-1,13,few,-,TGTGCCAGCAGCCGGGTTGGGGTGGATACGCAGTATTTT,CASSRVGVDTQYF
TRBJ2-7,TRBV30,15,-,-,TGTGCCTGGAGTGTGGGTACTCGAACCTCCTACGAGCAGTACTTC,CAWSVGTRTSYEQYF
TRBJ2-1,TRBV7-2,15,-,TRBD1,TGTGCCAGCAGCTTATCTGGGCGACAGGGGGGCGAGCAGTTCTTC,CASSLSGRQGGEQFF
TRBJ2-2,TRBV6-5,18,few,TRBD2,TGTGCCAGCAGTTTCGGGGCAAGCGGGGGGCCGCGGACCGGGGAGCTGTTTTTT,CASSFGASGGPRTGELFF
TRBJ2-2,TRBV18,14,-,-,TGTGCCAGCTCGGAACTGACAGGCACCGGGGAGCTGTTTTTT,CASSELTGTGELFF
TRBJ1-2,TRBV6-1,15,-,-,TGTGCCAGCAGTGAAGGTAGGGGACAACTACTTCGCTACACCTTC,CASSEGRGQLLRYTF
TRBJ2-7,TRBV11-1,14,-,-,TGTGCCAGCAGGGCCGCAGGATTCAGCTACGAGCAGTACTTC,CASRAAGFSYEQYF
TRBJ1-4,TRBV6-5,15,-,TRBD1,TGTGCCAGCACCCCAACAGGGGCTTTGGGCGAAAAACTGTTTTTT,CASTPTGALGEKLFF
TRBJ2-7,TRBV12-3/TRBV12-4,15,-,TRBD1,TGTGCCAGCAGCGATCCGGGACAGGGGGCCTACGAGCAGTACTTC,CASSDPGQGAYEQYF
TRBJ2-5,TRBV6-2/TRBV6-3,13,-,TRBD1,TGTGCCAGCAATTCGACAGGGTTCGAGACCCAGTACTTC,CASNSTGFETQYF
TRBJ2-1,TRBV13,14,few,-,TGTGCCAGCAGCTTAGGGGCATCTTACAATGAGCAGTTCTTC,CASSLGASYNEQFF
TRBJ1-4,TRBV30,13,-,-,TGTGCCTGGAGAAACAGTCACCGAGAAAAACTGTTTTTT,CAWRNSHREKLFF
TRBJ2-3,TRBV18,13,-,-,TGTGCCAGCTCACCACCGGGCCCAGATACGCAGTATTTT,CASSPPGPDTQYF
TRBJ2-2,TRBV7-2,14,few,-,TGTGCCAGCAGCGACCGGGACCTCACCGGGGAGCTGTTTTTT,CASSDRDLTGELFF
TRBJ1-6,TRBV6-2/TRBV6-3,14,-,TRBD1,TGTGCCAGCAGTCTTCGGAGGGGGCAATCACCCCTCCACTTT,CASSLRRGQSPLHF
TRBJ1-6,TRBV6-5,14,medium-sized,TRBD1,TGTGCCAGCAATACCGGGACAGGGAATTCACCCCTCCACTTT,CASNTGTGNSPLHF
TRBJ2-2,TRBV18,14,-,TRBD2,TGTGCCAGCTCACCCACGGGGGGAGCCGGGGAGCTGTTTTTT,CASSPTGGAGELFF
TRBJ2-2,TRBV11-3,16,-,-,TGTGCCAGCAGCCGCAGACAGTCCACGAACACCGGGGAGCTGTTTTTT,CASSRRQSTNTGELFF
TRBJ1-1,TRBV19,14,-,TRBD1,TGTGCCAGTACCTCCACAGGGGCGAACACTGAAGCTTTCTTT,CASTSTGANTEAFF
TRBJ2-3,TRBV6-2/TRBV6-3,14,-,TRBD2,TGTGCCAGCGGAGCGGGGGAGACCACAGATACGCAGTATTTT,CASGAGETTDTQYF
TRBJ1-1,TRBV6-5,14,-,TRBD1,TGTGCCAGCAGTGGGACAGTCCTGGGCACTGAAGCTTTCTTT,CASSGTVLGTEAFF
TRBJ2-7,TRBV6-1,16,-,TRBD1,TGTGCCAGCAGTTACGCGGGGGACAGGGCTTTTGGCGAGCAGTACTTC,CASSYAGDRAFGEQYF
TRBJ2-1,TRBV6-5,13,-,-,TGTGCCAGCAGTCAAAATACGGGACGGCCTGTGGTCTTC,CASSQNTGRPVVF
TRBJ2-3,TRBV6-2/TRBV6-3,12,medium-sized,-,TGTGCCAGCAGTACGATCTCGGATACGCAGTATTTT,CASSTISDTQYF
TRBJ2-5,TRBV5-6,15,few,TRBD1,TGTGCCAGCAGCTGGGGGACAGGGGGCGAAAAGACCCAGTACTTC,CASSWGTGGEKTQYF
TRBJ2-5,TRBV11-3,15,medium-sized,-,TGTGCCAGCAGCTTAGCTAGTTACACCCAAGAGACCCAGTACTTC,CASSLASYTQETQYF
TRBJ2-7,TRBV11-3,12,medium-sized,-,TGTGCCAGCAGCCTTGTCGGGGGCGAGCAGTACTTC,CASSLVGGEQYF
TRBJ2-1,TRBV5-6,17,-,TRBD2,TGTGCCAGCAGTTCCGGGACTAGCGGGAGCTCCTACAATGAGCAGTTCTTC,CASSSGTSGSSYNEQFF
TRBJ2-1,TRBV5-4,13,-,-,TGTGCCAGCAGCTACAGGGCCCAGGATGAGCAGTTCTTC,CASSYRAQDEQFF
TRBJ2-1,TRBV7-9,14,-,TRBD2,TGTGCCAGCAGCGGGGCTAGCGGGGAGGTTGAGCAGTTCTTC,CASSGASGEVEQFF
TRBJ1-4,TRBV6-8,14,-,-,TGTGCCAGCAGGGAGGGACCCACTAATGAAAAACTGTTTTTT,CASREGPTNEKLFF
TRBJ2-7,TRBV20-1,16,-,TRBD1,TGCAGTGCTAGTGCCCAACCGGACAGGGTCTATTACGAGCAGTACTTC,CSASAQPDRVYYEQYF
TRBJ1-5,TRBV5-1,15,once,-,TGCGCCAGCAGCCGTTTTGGGGAGAGCAATCAGCCCCAGCATTTT,CASSRFGESNQPQHF
TRBJ2-7,TRBV15,12,-,TRBD1,TGTGCCACGGGGACAGAGACGTACGAGCAGTACTTC,CATGTETYEQYF
TRBJ2-5,TRBV10-1,15,-,TRBD1,TGCGCCAGCAGCCCGGGACAGGGGCATCAAGAGACCCAGTACTTC,CASSPGQGHQETQYF
TRBJ2-3,TRBV5-6,14,-,-,TGTGCCAGCACCTGGCCTTCGGTGACAGATACGCAGTATTTT,CASTWPSVTDTQYF
TRBJ2-5,TRBV5-6,15,-,-,TGCGCCAGCAGCTTGTTTAGCTCGAGCCAAGAGACCCAGTACTTC,CASSLFSSSQETQYF